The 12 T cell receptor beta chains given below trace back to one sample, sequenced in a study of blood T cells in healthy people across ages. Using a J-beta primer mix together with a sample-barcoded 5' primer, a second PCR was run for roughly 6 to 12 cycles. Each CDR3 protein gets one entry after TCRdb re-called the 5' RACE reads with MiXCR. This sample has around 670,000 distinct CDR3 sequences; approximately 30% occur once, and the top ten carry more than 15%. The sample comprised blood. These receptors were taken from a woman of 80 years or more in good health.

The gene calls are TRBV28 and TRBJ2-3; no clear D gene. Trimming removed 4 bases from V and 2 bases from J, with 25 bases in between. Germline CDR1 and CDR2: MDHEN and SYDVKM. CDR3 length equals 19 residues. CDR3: CASSSPNDFLRGITDTQYF. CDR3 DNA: TGTGCCAGCAGTTCCCCGAATGATTTTCTTCGAGGTATCACAGATACGCAGTATTTT.

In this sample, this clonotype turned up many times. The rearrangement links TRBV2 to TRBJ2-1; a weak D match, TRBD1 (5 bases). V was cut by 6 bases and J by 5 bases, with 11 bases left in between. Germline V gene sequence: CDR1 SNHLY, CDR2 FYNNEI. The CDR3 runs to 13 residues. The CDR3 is CASSRDTNNEQFF. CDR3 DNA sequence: TGTGCCAGCAGCAGGGATACGAACAATGAGCAGTTCTTC.

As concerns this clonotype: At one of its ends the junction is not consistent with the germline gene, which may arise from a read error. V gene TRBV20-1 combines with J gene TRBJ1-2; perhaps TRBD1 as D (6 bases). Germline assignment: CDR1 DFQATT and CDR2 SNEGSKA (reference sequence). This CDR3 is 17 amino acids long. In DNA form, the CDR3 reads TGCGGTGCTCCGTTCGGGGGCGAGTGGGCGGATAACTATGGCTACACCTTC. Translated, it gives CGAPFGGEWADNYGYTF.

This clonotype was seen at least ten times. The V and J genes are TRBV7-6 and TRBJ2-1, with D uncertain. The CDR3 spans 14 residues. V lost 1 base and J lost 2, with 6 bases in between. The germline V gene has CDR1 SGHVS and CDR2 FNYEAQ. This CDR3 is CASSLGGPYNEQFF. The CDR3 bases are TGTGCCAGCAGCTTAGGGGGTCCCTACAATGAGCAGTTCTTC.

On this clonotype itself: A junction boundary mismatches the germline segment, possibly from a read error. The CDR3 nucleotides are TGTGCCGGCAGCTTAAGCTCTCCAGCGAACACTGAAGCTTTCTTT. Its translation is CAGSLSSPANTEAFF. The V call is TRBV11-2, the J call TRBJ1-1; the D is unclear. The CDR3 contains 15 residues. The germline gives CDR1 SGHAT, CDR2 FQNNGV.

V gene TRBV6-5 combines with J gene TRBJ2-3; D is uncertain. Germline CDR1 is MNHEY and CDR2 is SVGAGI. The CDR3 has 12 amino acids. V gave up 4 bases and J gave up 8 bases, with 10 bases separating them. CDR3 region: CASSSSWRTQYF. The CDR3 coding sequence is TGTGCCAGCAGTTCCAGTTGGCGTACGCAGTATTTT.

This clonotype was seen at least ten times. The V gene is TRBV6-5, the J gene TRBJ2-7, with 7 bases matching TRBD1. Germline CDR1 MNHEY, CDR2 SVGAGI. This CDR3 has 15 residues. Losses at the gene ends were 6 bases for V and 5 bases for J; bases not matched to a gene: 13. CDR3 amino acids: CASRRPGQNPHEQYF. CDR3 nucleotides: TGTGCCAGCAGACGACCGGGACAGAACCCCCACGAGCAGTACTTC.

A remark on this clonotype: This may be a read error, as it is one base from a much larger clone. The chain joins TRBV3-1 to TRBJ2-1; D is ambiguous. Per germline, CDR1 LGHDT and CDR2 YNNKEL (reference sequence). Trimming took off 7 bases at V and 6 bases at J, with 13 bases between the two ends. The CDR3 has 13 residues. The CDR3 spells CASNRTPGNEQFF. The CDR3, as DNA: TGTGCCAGCAACCGAACGCCCGGCAATGAGCAGTTCTTC.

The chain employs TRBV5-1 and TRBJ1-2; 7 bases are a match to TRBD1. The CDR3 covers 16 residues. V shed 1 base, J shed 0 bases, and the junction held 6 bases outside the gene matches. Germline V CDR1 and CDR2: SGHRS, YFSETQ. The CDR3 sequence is CASSLSPGTANYGYTF. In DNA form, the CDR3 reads TGCGCCAGCAGCTTGTCCCCCGGGACAGCTAACTATGGCTACACCTTC.

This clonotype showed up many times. The CDR3, as DNA: TGTGCCAGCAGTTTCAGGCGGGACACTGAAGCTTTCTTT. Translation gives CASSFRRDTEAFF. This chain links TRBV12-3 or TRBV12-4 with TRBJ1-1; D is ambiguous. The CDR3 has 13 residues. V was trimmed by 3 bases and J by 3 bases, leaving 8 bases between them.

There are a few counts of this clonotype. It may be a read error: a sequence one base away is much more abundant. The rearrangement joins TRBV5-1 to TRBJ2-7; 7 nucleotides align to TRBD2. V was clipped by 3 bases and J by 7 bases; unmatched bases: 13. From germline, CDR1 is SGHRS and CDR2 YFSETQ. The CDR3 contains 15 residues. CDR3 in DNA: TGCGCCAGCAGCTGGAGCGCGGGGGTGGACAATGAGCAGTACTTC. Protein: CASSWSAGVDNEQYF.

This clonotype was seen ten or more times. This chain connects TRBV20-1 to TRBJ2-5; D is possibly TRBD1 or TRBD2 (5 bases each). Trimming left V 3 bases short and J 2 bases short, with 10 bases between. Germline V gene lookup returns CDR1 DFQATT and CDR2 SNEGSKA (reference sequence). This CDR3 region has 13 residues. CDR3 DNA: TGCAGTGCTAGTGGGGGAAGACAAGAGACCCAGTACTTC. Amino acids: CSASGGRQETQYF.